This T cell receptor beta chain originates from a study of T cell responses to AZD1222 COVID-19 vaccine. Findings and caveats of the study: Mostly white British, mostly female donors; authors suggested clonal diversity may be underestimated. In the spike-specific TCR repertoire, nearly half reportedly target unmutated variant regions. An increase in Spike-specific TCR breadth and depth was observed after two AZD1222 doses.

The protocol was immunoSEQ multiplex PCR, while the TCRdb copy is restricted to in-frame clones and leaves out a portion. The table has some 150,000 clones, roughly 94% seen once. Trimming stripped 2 bases from V and 5 bases from J, with 17 bases between. From germline, CDR1 is LGHNA and CDR2 YSLEER. The CDR3 sequence is 16 residues long. As regards this clone: Its antigen is unidentified.

This TCR derives from an adult in good health. Sequenced material: peripheral blood, taken on day 0 of MenACWY control vaccination. The J gene is TRBJ2-3, the V gene TRBV4-3; D is possibly TRBD1 or TRBD2 (5 bases each). This CDR3 reads CASSQSPGRRGDTQYF. In nucleotides, the CDR3 is TGCGCCAGCAGCCAAAGCCCGGGACGGCGAGGAGATACGCAGTATTTT.